The 15 T cell receptor beta chains listed next were all sequenced from one sample in a study of T cell changes during pregnancy in multiple sclerosis. Only in-frame clones appear in the TCRdb table, and some are missing; sequencing was by immunoSEQ multiplex PCR. The table has 34,000 or so clones, 90% seen once. The input for sequencing was CD8+ T cells from peripheral blood mononuclear cells, taken before pregnancy. These TCRs come from a female donor with multiple sclerosis, enrolled in a pregnancy study.

This chain joins TRBV16 and TRBJ1-1; D may be TRBD1 (5 bases). This CDR3 has 13 residues. Germline lookup yields CDR1 KGHSY and CDR2 FQNENV. The V end was cut by 4 bases, the J end by 3 bases, with 9 bases between. The CDR3 spells CASSPGGHTEAFF. In DNA, the CDR3 is TGTGCCAGCAGCCCCGGGGGTCACACTGAAGCTTTCTTT.

The rearrangement uses TRBV29-1 and TRBJ2-2; weak D call: TRBD1 (6 bases). The CDR3 has 16 residues. Trimming took 1 base from V and 4 from J, leaving 16 bases between them. Germline V CDR1 and CDR2: SQVTM, ANQGSEA. The CDR3 here is CSVEGPGDEGTGELFF. CDR3 nucleotide sequence: TGCAGCGTTGAAGGCCCAGGGGATGAGGGCACCGGGGAGCTGTTTTTT.

A note on this clone: Distinct nucleotide sequences in the sample also encode this CDR3. The chain couples TRBV9 to TRBJ2-5, with 12 bases aligning to TRBD1. The CDR3 length is 15 residues. CDR1 SGDLS and CDR2 YYNGEE come from the germline V gene. Trimming took 3 bases from V and 4 from J; bases not matched to a gene: 4. The CDR3 protein is CASSGGQGAGETQYF. CDR3 bases: TGTGCCAGCAGCGGGGGACAGGGGGCGGGAGAGACCCAGTACTTC.

The chain joins TRBV19 to TRBJ1-6, with 8 bases fitting TRBD1. The CDR3 has 15 residues. With V trimmed by 5 bases and J by 10 bases, 10 bases remained unmatched. Germline V gives CDR1 LNHDA, CDR2 SQIVND (reference sequence). CDR3 protein: CASSPNSGGSSPLHF. CDR3 bases: TGTGCCAGTAGTCCTAATTCAGGGGGCAGCTCACCCCTCCACTTT.

The chain couples TRBV4-1 to TRBJ2-7, with TRBD1 identical over 9 bases. The CDR3 covers 14 residues. Per the germline V gene, CDR1 is MGHRA and CDR2 is YSYEKL. V gave up 3 bases and J gave up 5 bases; unmatched junction bases: 5. The CDR3 sequence: CASSQLQGANEQYF. CDR3 sequence (DNA): TGCGCCAGCAGCCAGTTACAGGGGGCTAACGAGCAGTACTTC.

The DNA for the CDR3 is TGTGCCAGCAGCTCCCATCCCATATCCCCTACCTACGAGCAGTACTTC. This translates into CASSSHPISPTYEQYF. The J gene is TRBJ2-7, the V gene TRBV7-9; D not resolved. The CDR3 is made up of 16 amino acids. Germline CDR1 SEHNR, CDR2 FQNEAQ (reference sequence). V lost 4 bases and J lost 2, with 18 bases in between.

The chain joins TRBV29-1 to TRBJ2-1, with 7 nucleotides matching TRBD1. After removal of 5 bases from V and 9 bases from J, the junction contained 7 bases not matched to a gene. The CDR3 has 12 amino acids. Germline CDR1 reads SQVTM; CDR2 reads ANQGSEA. The CDR3: CSVRQGMGEQFF. Written as DNA, the CDR3 is TGCAGCGTTCGACAGGGTATGGGTGAGCAGTTCTTC.

The chain couples TRBV5-4 to TRBJ2-1; the match to TRBD2 covers 11 bases. J was trimmed by 15 bases and V by 2 bases; bases with no gene match: 10. CDR3 length equals 14 residues. CDR1 SGHNT and CDR2 YYREEE come from the germline V gene (reference sequence). The CDR3 nucleotides are TGTGCCAGCAGCTTACTCGATCTAGCGGGGGGATTGTTCTTC. Protein sequence: CASSLLDLAGGLFF.

This chain uses TRBV29-1 with TRBJ1-1; D is perhaps TRBD1 (5 bases). The CDR3 runs 13 residues. V was shortened by 1 base and J by 10 bases, with 16 bases between the two germline ends. Germline CDR1 is SQVTM and CDR2 is ANQGSEA. The CDR3 is CSVEVEAGSGAFF. For the CDR3, the DNA is TGCAGCGTTGAAGTTGAGGCAGGGTCCGGAGCTTTCTTT.

This clone appeared a single time. The rearrangement links TRBV29-1 to TRBJ1-1; D might be TRBD1 (6 bases). In germline, CDR1 is SQVTM, CDR2 ANQGSEA. This CDR3 has 10 residues. Trimming took 5 bases from V and 11 from J, leaving 12 bases between them. The CDR3 loop reads CSVLRGRAFF. The CDR3 region has the DNA TGCAGCGTTCTCAGGGGTAGGGCTTTCTTT.

The rearrangement links TRBV7-9 to TRBJ1-5, with 8 bases matching TRBD1. Germline V lookup: CDR1 SEHNR, CDR2 FQNEAQ (reference sequence). CDR3 length: 14 amino acids. Losses at the gene ends were 4 bases for V and 4 bases for J; bases not matched to a gene: 3. CDR3 amino acids: CASSSRQGNQPQHF. The CDR3 DNA reads TGTGCCAGCAGCTCCCGACAGGGGAATCAGCCCCAGCATTTT.

This chain uses TRBV7-9 with TRBJ2-1, with D tentatively TRBD2 (5 bases). V was clipped by 5 bases and J by 3 bases, with 17 bases between them. The CDR3 has 16 residues. Germline CDR1 and CDR2: SEHNR and FQNEAQ (reference sequence). As DNA, the CDR3 is TGTGCCAGCAGCGAGATTACTAGTCCCTTCTACAATGAGCAGTTCTTC. It yields the protein CASSEITSPFYNEQFF. The full variable domain, rest sourced from reference TRBV7-9 and TRBJ2-1, is DTGVSQNPRHKITKRGQNVTFRCDPISEHNRLYWYRQTLGQGPEFLTYFQNEAQLEKSRLLSDRFSAERPKGSFSTLEIQRTEQGDSAMYLCASSEITSPFYNEQFFGPGTRLTVL.

The chain combines TRBV2 with TRBJ2-5; tentatively, D is TRBD2 (6 bases). V lost 4 bases, J lost 4 bases, and 16 bases lay in between. Germline CDR1 and CDR2: SNHLY and FYNNEI. The CDR3 runs to 15 residues. Written as DNA, the CDR3 is TGTGCCAGCAGTGGACTAGGCGGCTTGGGAGAGACCCAGTACTTC. Protein product: CASSGLGGLGETQYF.

The V and J genes are TRBV27 and TRBJ2-7; weak D call: TRBD1 (5 bases). Germline CDR1 is MNHEY and CDR2 is SMNVEV (reference sequence). The CDR3 loop spans 16 amino acids. Trimming took 3 bases from V and 3 from J, leaving 18 bases between them. This CDR3 is CASSFSNQGEVYEQYF. The CDR3 nucleotides are TGTGCCAGCAGTTTCTCCAATCAGGGTGAGGTCTACGAGCAGTACTTC.

This chain uses TRBV19 with TRBJ2-7; D perhaps matches TRBD1 (6 bases). V was clipped by 7 bases and J by 6 bases, with 16 bases between them. Germline V gene lookup returns CDR1 LNHDA and CDR2 SQIVND (reference sequence). The CDR3 runs 13 residues. CDR3 bases: TGTGCCAGTAATCAGGGGATCTCTTCCGAGCAGTACTTC. Translated, it gives CASNQGISSEQYF.